This T cell receptor (beta chain) was observed in a study of PD-1 blockade in classical Hodgkin lymphoma. Across the study: Patients were given intravenous nivolumab, 3 mg/kg, every 2 weeks. Study observations and caveats: Lower baseline TCR diversity was reported for newly diagnosed patients than for healthy donors.

Of note for this clone: Its antigen remains unidentified.

Brentuximab vedotin exposure varied, and every patient relapsed after autologous stem cell transplantation. The method was immunoSEQ multiplex PCR; TCRdb's version includes in-frame clones alone and lacks a portion of them. The sample includes some 25,000 clones, around 80% seen only once; the top ten take 6.5% to 7%. This receptor was obtained from a human donor with classical Hodgkin lymphoma. Sample: peripheral blood mononuclear cells (PBMCs), taken at baseline.

The CDR3 sequence is CASSLEGTGTGELFF. The CDR3 region has the DNA TGTGCCAGCAGCTTAGAGGGGACAGGGACCGGGGAGCTGTTTTTT. This chain links TRBV7-9 with TRBJ2-2, with 9 bases fitting TRBD1. This CDR3 is built from 15 residues. V shed 1 base, J shed 5 bases, and the junction held 2 bases outside the gene matches. Germline V gives CDR1 SEHNR, CDR2 FQNEAQ (reference sequence).